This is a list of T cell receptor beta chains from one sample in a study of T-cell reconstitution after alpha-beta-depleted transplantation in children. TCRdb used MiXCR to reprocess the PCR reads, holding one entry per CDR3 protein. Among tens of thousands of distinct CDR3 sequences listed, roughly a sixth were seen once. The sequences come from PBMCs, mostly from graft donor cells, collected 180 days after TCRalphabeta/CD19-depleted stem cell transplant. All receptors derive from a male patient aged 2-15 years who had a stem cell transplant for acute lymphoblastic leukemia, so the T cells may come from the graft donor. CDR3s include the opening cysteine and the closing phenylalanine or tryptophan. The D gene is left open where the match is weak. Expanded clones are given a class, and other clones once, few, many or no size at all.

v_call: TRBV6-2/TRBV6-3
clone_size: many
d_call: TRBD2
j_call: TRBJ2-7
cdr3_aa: CASDRGTSYEQYF
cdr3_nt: TGTGCCAGCGATCGCGGGACTAGCTACGAGCAGTACTTC

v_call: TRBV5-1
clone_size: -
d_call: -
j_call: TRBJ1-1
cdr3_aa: CASSLRQDATEAFF
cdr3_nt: TGCGCCAGCAGCTTGAGACAGGACGCCACTGAAGCTTTCTTT

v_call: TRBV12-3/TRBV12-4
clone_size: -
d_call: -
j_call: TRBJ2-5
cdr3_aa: CASSNRQGGETQYF
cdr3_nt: TGTGCCAGCAGCAACCGACAGGGAGGGGAGACCCAGTACTTC

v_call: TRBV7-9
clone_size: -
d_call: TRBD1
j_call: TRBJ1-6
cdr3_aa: CASSSPDRDNSPLHF
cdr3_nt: TGTGCCAGCAGCTCCCCTGACAGGGATAATTCACCCCTCCACTTT

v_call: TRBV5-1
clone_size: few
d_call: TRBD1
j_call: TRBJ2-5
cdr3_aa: CASSWDRDNVETQYF
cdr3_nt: TGCGCCAGCAGCTGGGACAGGGATAATGTGGAGACCCAGTACTTC

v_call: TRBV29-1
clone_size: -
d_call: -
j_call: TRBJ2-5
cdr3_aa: CSVGTQETQYF
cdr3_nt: TGCAGCGTTGGGACCCAAGAGACCCAGTACTTC

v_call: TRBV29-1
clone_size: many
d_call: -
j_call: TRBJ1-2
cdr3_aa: CSVEARGVNYGYTF
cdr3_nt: TGCAGCGTTGAGGCACGGGGGGTTAACTATGGCTACACCTTC

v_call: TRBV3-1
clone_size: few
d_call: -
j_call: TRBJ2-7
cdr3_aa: CASSQEGREQYF
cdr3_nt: TGTGCCAGCAGCCAAGAGGGGCGGGAGCAGTACTTC

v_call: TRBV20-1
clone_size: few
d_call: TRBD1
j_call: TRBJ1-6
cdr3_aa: CSANSDRFDYNSPLHF
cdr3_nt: TGCAGTGCTAATTCGGACAGGTTCGACTATAATTCACCCCTCCACTTT

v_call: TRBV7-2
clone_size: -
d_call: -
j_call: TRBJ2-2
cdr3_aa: CASSFRQANTGELFF
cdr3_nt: TGTGCCAGCAGCTTTCGGCAGGCGAACACCGGGGAGCTGTTTTTT

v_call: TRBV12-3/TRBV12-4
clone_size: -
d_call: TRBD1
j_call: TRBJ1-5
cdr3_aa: CASRGQGGQPQHF
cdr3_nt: TGTGCCAGCAGGGGACAGGGGGGTCAGCCCCAGCATTTT

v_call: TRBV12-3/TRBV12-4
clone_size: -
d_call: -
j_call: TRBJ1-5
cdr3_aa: CAQGKGGSGQPQHF
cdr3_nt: TGTGCCCAGGGAAAAGGGGGGAGCGGCCAGCCCCAGCATTTT

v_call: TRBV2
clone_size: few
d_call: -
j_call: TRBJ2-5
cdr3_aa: CASSVKRQETQYF
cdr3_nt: TGTGCCAGCAGTGTGAAAAGGCAAGAGACCCAGTACTTC

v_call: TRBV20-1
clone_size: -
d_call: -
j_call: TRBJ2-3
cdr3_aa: CSARVAIATDTQYF
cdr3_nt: TGCAGTGCTAGAGTAGCGATAGCCACAGATACGCAGTATTTT

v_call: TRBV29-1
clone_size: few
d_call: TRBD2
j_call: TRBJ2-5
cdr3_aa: CSVEDPFPSGQETQYF
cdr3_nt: TGCAGCGTTGAAGACCCCTTTCCTAGCGGCCAAGAGACCCAGTACTTC

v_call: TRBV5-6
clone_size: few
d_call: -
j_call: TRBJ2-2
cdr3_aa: CASSLRGRLNTGELFF
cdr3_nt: TGTGCCAGCAGCTTGAGAGGGCGCCTGAACACCGGGGAGCTGTTTTTT

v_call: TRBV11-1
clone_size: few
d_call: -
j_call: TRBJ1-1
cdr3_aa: CASSFKDTEAFF
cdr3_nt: TGTGCCAGCAGCTTTAAAGACACTGAAGCTTTCTTT

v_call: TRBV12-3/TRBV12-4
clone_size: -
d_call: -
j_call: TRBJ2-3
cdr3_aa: CASSLLGDTQYF
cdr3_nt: TGTGCCAGCAGTTTGTTAGGGGATACGCAGTATTTT

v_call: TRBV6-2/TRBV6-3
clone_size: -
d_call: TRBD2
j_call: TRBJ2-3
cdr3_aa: CASSTGTSGPSRPDTQYF
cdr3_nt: TGTGCCAGCAGTACCGGGACTAGCGGGCCGTCCCGACCAGATACGCAGTATTTT

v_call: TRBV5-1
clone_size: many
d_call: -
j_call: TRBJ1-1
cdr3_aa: CASSLGTVNTEAFF
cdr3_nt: TGCGCCAGCAGCTTGGGGACGGTGAACACTGAAGCTTTCTTT

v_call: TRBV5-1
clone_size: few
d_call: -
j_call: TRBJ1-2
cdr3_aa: CASSLRNQQGYTF
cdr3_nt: TGCGCCAGCAGCCTACGGAATCAGCAGGGCTACACCTTC

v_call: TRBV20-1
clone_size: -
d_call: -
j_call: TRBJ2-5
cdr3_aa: CSARDPAESQETQYF
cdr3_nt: TGCAGTGCTAGAGACCCGGCAGAGAGCCAAGAGACCCAGTACTTC

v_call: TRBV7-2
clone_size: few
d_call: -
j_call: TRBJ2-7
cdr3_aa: CASSPGGRSSYEQYF
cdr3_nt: TGTGCCAGCAGCCCCGGGGGCAGGAGCTCCTACGAGCAGTACTTC

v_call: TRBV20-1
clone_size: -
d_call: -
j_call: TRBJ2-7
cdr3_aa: CSAPDLYEQYF
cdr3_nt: TGCAGTGCCCCGGACTTATACGAGCAGTACTTC

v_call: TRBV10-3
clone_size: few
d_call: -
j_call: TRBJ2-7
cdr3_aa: CAISESIRGQTYEQYF
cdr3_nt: TGTGCCATCAGTGAGTCGATCAGGGGACAAACCTACGAGCAGTACTTC